The clone carrying this T cell receptor beta chain was seen at least ten times. Its antigen remains unknown. This specimen belongs to a study of T-cell memory formation after mild COVID-19. A single record per CDR3 protein comes from TCRdb applying MiXCR to the 5' RACE reads. Of about 190,000 distinct CDR3 sequences in the sample, approximately 20% are singletons; the top ten hold about 2.4%. Study-wide results and caveats: Some clones that responded were present in memory (sampled pre-infection), which suggests cross-reactive memory joined.

The CDR3 runs to 15 residues. V shed 6 bases and J shed 6 bases, with 21 bases lying between them. The germline CDR1 and CDR2 sequences are DFQATT and SNEGSKA (reference sequence). This receptor was obtained from an adult woman who had mild COVID-19 (a few samples of this study predate the infection). Cell type and time point are not known. J is TRBJ2-1 and V is TRBV20-1; no clear D. Sequenced material: PBMCs or a T cell subset sorted from them (not recorded which). CDR3 residues: CSAPLGNSRLNEQFF. Written as DNA, the CDR3 is TGCAGTGCCCCGCTGGGGAATAGCCGGCTCAATGAGCAGTTCTTC.